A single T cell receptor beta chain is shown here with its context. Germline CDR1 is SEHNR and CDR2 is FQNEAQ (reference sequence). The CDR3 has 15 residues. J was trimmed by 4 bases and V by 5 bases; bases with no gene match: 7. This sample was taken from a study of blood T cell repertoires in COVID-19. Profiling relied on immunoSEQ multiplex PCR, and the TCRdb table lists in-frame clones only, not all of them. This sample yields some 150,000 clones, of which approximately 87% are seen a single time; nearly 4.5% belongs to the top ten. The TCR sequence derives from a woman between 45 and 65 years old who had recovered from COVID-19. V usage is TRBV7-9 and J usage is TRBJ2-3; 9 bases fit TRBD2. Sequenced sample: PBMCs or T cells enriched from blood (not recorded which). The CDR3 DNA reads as TGTGCCAGCAGCCGGGGACTAGCAGGGGCAGATACGCAGTATTTT. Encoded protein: CASSRGLAGADTQYF.